A selection of T cell receptor beta chains follows, all from one sample in a study of cytotoxic CD8 clonotypes in ibrutinib-treated CLL. TCRdb's table, derived via immunoSEQ multiplex PCR, lists solely in-frame clones and lacks some. The table lists about 310,000 clones, roughly 79% of them singletons. This sample comprised PBMCs, obtained before ibrutinib treatment. Receptor source: a human donor with chronic lymphocytic leukemia. CDR3s include the opening cysteine and the closing phenylalanine or tryptophan. Each record gives: J gene, V gene, D gene, clone size, CDR3 protein, CDR3 DNA. D genes are given only for firm matches. Clone sizes are given selectively: once, few, many, or a class where the clone is expanded.

TRBJ2-2	TRBV27	TRBD1	.	CASSMTGHRELFF	TGTGCCAGCAGCATGACAGGGCACCGGGAGCTGTTTTTT
TRBJ1-1	TRBV20-1	.	.	CSAAQSTEAFF	TGCAGTGCTGCCCAGAGCACTGAAGCTTTCTTT
TRBJ2-3	TRBV2	TRBD2	.	CASSVRLAEADTQYF	TGTGCCAGCAGTGTTAGGCTAGCGGAGGCCGATACGCAGTATTTT
TRBJ1-5	TRBV7-9	.	few	CASSLEQLQPQHF	TGTGCCAGCAGCTTAGAACAACTTCAGCCCCAGCATTTT
TRBJ2-7	TRBV18	.	few	CASSPSGPSPYEQYF	TGTGCCAGCTCACCATCAGGGCCTAGCCCCTACGAGCAGTACTTC
TRBJ1-1	TRBV28	.	few	CATLPSTEAFF	TGTGCCACCCTCCCCTCAACTGAAGCTTTCTTT
TRBJ2-7	TRBV7-9	.	.	CASSLVRDHEYEQYF	TGTGCCAGCAGCTTAGTTCGGGACCATGAATACGAGCAGTACTTC
TRBJ1-2	TRBV6-5	TRBD1	.	CASSSGRGQYGYTF	TGTGCCAGCAGTTCCGGCAGGGGGCAATATGGCTACACCTTC
TRBJ2-1	TRBV29-1	TRBD2	.	CSVVGLAGSHYNEQFF	TGCAGCGTAGTCGGACTAGCGGGCTCCCATTACAATGAGCAGTTCTTC
TRBJ2-5	TRBV7-8	TRBD1	.	CASSSSGTGKETQYF	TGTGCCAGCAGCTCATCGGGGACAGGGAAGGAGACCCAGTACTTC
TRBJ1-5	TRBV19	.	.	CASSIVSRGVSNQPQHF	TGTGCCAGTAGTATAGTCTCTCGGGGCGTAAGCAATCAGCCCCAGCATTTT
TRBJ2-7	TRBV4-3	TRBD1	.	CASSPEGDRGFNEQYF	TGCGCCAGCAGCCCCGAGGGAGACAGGGGATTCAACGAGCAGTACTTC
TRBJ2-5	TRBV7-6	.	.	CASSLVEGRAYF	TGTGCCAGCAGCTTAGTAGAGGGACGGGCGTACTTC
TRBJ1-3	TRBV7-2	.	.	CASSLDRTGNTIYF	TGTGCCAGCAGCTTGGATAGAACTGGAAACACCATATATTTT
TRBJ1-3	TRBV28	TRBD1	once	CASSSLATGGSYGNTIYF	TGTGCCAGCAGTTCCCTGGCGACAGGGGGTTCTTATGGAAACACCATATATTTT
TRBJ1-1	TRBV2	.	.	CASSPDLGPLNTEAFF	TGTGCCAGCAGTCCAGACCTTGGGCCTCTGAACACTGAAGCTTTCTTT
TRBJ1-5	TRBV6-5	.	few	CASSYSGESNQPQHF	TGTGCCAGCAGTTACTCGGGGGAGAGCAATCAGCCCCAGCATTTT
TRBJ2-3	TRBV29-1	TRBD2	.	CSVQAGSSSNTQYF	TGCAGCGTCCAAGCGGGATCATCCTCCAATACGCAGTATTTT
TRBJ2-3	TRBV29-1	TRBD2	once	CSVESWAGGPSADTQYF	TGCAGCGTTGAGAGCTGGGCGGGAGGGCCTTCAGCAGATACGCAGTATTTT
TRBJ2-1	TRBV15	.	.	CATHLTGYNEQFF	TGTGCCACCCACTTGACGGGGTACAATGAGCAGTTCTTC
TRBJ2-7	TRBV27	.	.	CASSLSALGPPYEQYF	TGTGCCAGCAGTTTATCGGCATTGGGTCCCCCCTACGAGCAGTACTTC
TRBJ1-5	TRBV25-1	TRBD1	.	CASSGGTGSYSNQPQHF	TGTGCCAGCAGTGGGGGGACAGGAAGCTATAGCAATCAGCCCCAGCATTTT
TRBJ2-7	TRBV15	TRBD2	.	CATSPKREGPYEQYF	TGTGCCACCAGCCCAAAGCGGGAGGGCCCTTACGAGCAGTACTTC
TRBJ1-1	TRBV4-1	.	once	CASSPTGWGNTEAFF	TGCGCCAGCAGCCCTACAGGGTGGGGGAACACTGAAGCTTTCTTT
TRBJ2-3	TRBV2	.	.	CASSESPRTDTQYF	TGTGCCAGCAGTGAATCCCCTAGAACAGATACGCAGTATTTT
TRBJ1-1	TRBV7-2	.	.	CASSLAQGRTEAFF	TGTGCCAGCAGCTTAGCGCAGGGTAGGACTGAAGCTTTCTTT
TRBJ2-3	TRBV7-2	TRBD1	.	CASSLVSGGQGSLDTQYF	TGTGCCAGCAGCTTAGTTTCAGGGGGACAGGGTTCTTTGGATACGCAGTATTTT
TRBJ2-7	TRBV28	TRBD2	few	CASSELAGVGYEQYF	TGTGCCAGCAGCGAACTAGCGGGAGTAGGGTACGAGCAGTACTTC
TRBJ1-5	TRBV28	TRBD1	.	CASSLRTGPYGPQHF	TGTGCCAGCAGTTTACGGACAGGGCCTTACGGGCCCCAGCATTTT
TRBJ1-5	TRBV27	.	.	CASSFGRNQPQHF	TGTGCCAGCAGTTTTGGGCGCAATCAGCCCCAGCATTTT
TRBJ2-2	TRBV28	.	.	CASSFARNTGELFF	TGTGCCAGCAGTTTCGCCAGGAACACCGGGGAGCTGTTTTTT
TRBJ2-7	TRBV18	TRBD1	few	CASSPQGVEQYF	TGTGCCAGCTCACCTCAGGGGGTCGAGCAGTACTTC
TRBJ2-7	TRBV28	TRBD2	.	CASSFGASGRYEQYF	TGTGCCAGCAGTTTCGGGGCTAGCGGGAGATACGAGCAGTACTTC
TRBJ1-5	TRBV7-8	.	.	CASSLVSGVRQPQHF	TGTGCCAGCAGCTTAGTTTCGGGGGTTCGTCAGCCCCAGCATTTT
TRBJ2-7	TRBV27	.	few	CASSPGSEQYF	TGTGCCAGCAGCCCCGGAAGCGAGCAGTACTTC
TRBJ2-7	TRBV15	.	.	CATSREDGTYEQYF	TGTGCCACCAGCAGAGAGGACGGTACCTACGAGCAGTACTTC
TRBJ2-7	TRBV18	.	.	CASSPTVTGREQYF	TGTGCCAGCTCACCAACGGTTACCGGTAGGGAGCAGTACTTC